The next 30 T cell receptor beta chains were all read from a single sample in a study of blood T cell repertoires in COVID-19. Data came from immunoSEQ multiplex PCR; TCRdb stores just in-frame clones and leaves some out. The sample carries some 69,000 clones, roughly 80% recorded once. The specimen sequenced was peripheral blood. These receptor sequences come from a woman aged 55-70 years with acute or convalescent COVID-19.

This clone appeared a few times. J is TRBJ2-5 and V is TRBV11-2; 9 nucleotides line up with TRBD2. This CDR3 is built from 16 residues. The germline CDR1 and CDR2 sequences are SGHAT and FQNNGV. V lost 2 bases, J lost 4 bases, and 8 bases stayed unmatched. The CDR3 spells CASSLLSSGVIETQYF. The CDR3 nucleotides read TGTGCCAGCAGCTTACTTTCTAGCGGGGTCATAGAGACCCAGTACTTC.

This clone appeared a single time. The V call is TRBV7-3, the J call TRBJ2-2, with 8 bases matching TRBD2. The CDR3 totals 16 residues. V lost 5 bases, J lost 5 bases, and 10 bases stayed unmatched. Germline CDR1 and CDR2: SGHTA and FQGTGA. The CDR3 coding sequence is TGTGCCAGCAGCCCCTCAAGCGGGGGTGTAACCGGGGAGCTGTTTTTT. This translates into CASSPSSGGVTGELFF.

The V and J genes are TRBV6-5 and TRBJ1-4; TRBD1 agrees at 7 bases. There are 13 residues in the CDR3. Germline CDR1 and CDR2: MNHEY and SVGAGI. The ends lost 10 bases at V and 7 bases at J; junction bases unmatched: 9. In DNA, the CDR3 is TGTGCCACCGCAGAGAGGACAGGTGAAAAACTGTTTTTT. It encodes CATAERTGEKLFF.

The gene calls are TRBV10-3 and TRBJ1-2; no definite D call. Germline CDR1 is ENHRY and CDR2 is SYGVKD. This CDR3 is 14 amino acids long. Trimming removed 2 bases at V and 1 base at J, with 8 bases between. The CDR3 is CAISEQADNYGYTF. In DNA form, the CDR3 reads TGTGCCATCAGTGAGCAGGCCGATAACTATGGCTACACCTTC.

In its sample, this clone was seen once. The genes are TRBV2 and TRBJ1-2; TRBD1 is a possible D gene (6 bases). Looked up from germline, CDR1 is SNHLY and CDR2 is FYNNEI. The ends were cut back, 3 bases at V and 8 bases at J, with 16 bases in the middle. This CDR3 has 14 residues. The CDR3 coding sequence is TGTGCCAGCAGTGATGTAACAGGGTTGTGGGGCTACACCTTC. This sequence encodes CASSDVTGLWGYTF.

The chain recombines TRBV9 with TRBJ1-1; 8 bases are shared with TRBD1. Germline V lookup: CDR1 SGDLS, CDR2 YYNGEE. There are 12 residues in the CDR3. V dropped 0 bases and J dropped 10; count of bases not matched to a gene: 2. CDR3 amino acids: CASSVGTGRAFF. CDR3 bases: TGTGCCAGCAGCGTAGGGACAGGGCGAGCTTTCTTT.

V is TRBV7-2 and J is TRBJ1-5; 7 bases map to TRBD1. The CDR3 is made up of 17 amino acids. Looked up from germline, CDR1 is SGHTA and CDR2 is FQGNSA. The junction had 9 bases not matched to a gene; V was cut back by 0 bases and J by 4 bases. The CDR3 sequence is CASSLALGGTANQPQHF. The CDR3 coding sequence is TGTGCCAGCAGCTTAGCGTTGGGTGGGACAGCAAATCAGCCCCAGCATTTT.

The chain uses TRBV7-6 and TRBJ1-4; TRBD1 agrees at 8 bases. Trimming at V came to 5 bases and at J to 0 bases, leaving 11 bases not matched to a gene. Germline V gene sequence: CDR1 SGHVS, CDR2 FNYEAQ. The CDR3 spans 18 residues. This chain's CDR3 is CASSDHIQGEATNEKLFF. The CDR3 DNA sequence: TGTGCCAGCAGCGACCATATACAGGGGGAAGCAACTAATGAAAAACTGTTTTTT.

The chain has TRBV13 and TRBJ2-7, with 10 bases lining up with TRBD2. Germline values: CDR1 PRHDT, CDR2 FYEKMQ (reference sequence). V trimming: 2 bases; J trimming: 8 bases; junction bases outside the gene matches: 9. There are 15 residues in the CDR3. CDR3 amino acids: CASSLKLAGEHKQYF. CDR3 DNA sequence: TGTGCCAGCAGCTTAAAGCTAGCGGGGGAGCACAAGCAGTACTTC.

This sequence joins TRBV5-4 and TRBJ1-2; D possibly corresponds to TRBD1 (6 bases). V was shortened by 4 bases and J by 6 bases, with 16 bases between the two germline ends. This CDR3 is 14 amino acids long. The germline CDR1 and CDR2 sequences are SGHNT and YYREEE (reference sequence). The CDR3 region has the DNA TGTGCCAGCAGCAATACACAGGGAATCGATGGCTACACCTTC. Translating it yields CASSNTQGIDGYTF.

This rearrangement joins TRBV18 to TRBJ2-5, with D possibly TRBD1 on 5 matching bases. CDR1 and CDR2 (germline): KGHSH, LQKENI. Trimming left V 5 bases short and J 4 bases short, with 11 bases between. This CDR3 spans 13 amino acids. CDR3 nucleotides: TGTGCCAGCTCAAGGAGACAGTCAGAGACCCAGTACTTC. It translates to CASSRRQSETQYF.

This sequence joins TRBV7-2 and TRBJ1-2, with 9 bases lining up with TRBD1. This CDR3 spans 18 amino acids. The ends lost 3 bases at V and 2 bases at J; junction bases unmatched: 13. CDR1 and CDR2 from the germline V gene are SGHTA and FQGNSA. CDR3 sequence: CASSFFTGGAFSNYGYTF. CDR3 in DNA: TGTGCCAGCAGCTTCTTCACAGGGGGCGCTTTTTCAAACTATGGCTACACCTTC.

J is TRBJ1-6 and V is TRBV19; unclear D gene. The germline gives CDR1 LNHDA, CDR2 SQIVND (reference sequence). CDR3 length: 13 amino acids. V lost 7 bases and J lost 4, with 8 bases in between. CDR3 in DNA: TGTGCCAGTACCCGGACTTATAATTCACCCCTCCACTTT. Translation: CASTRTYNSPLHF.

The chain combines TRBV27 with TRBJ1-2, with 8 positions matching TRBD1. The germline CDR1 and CDR2 sequences are MNHEY and SMNVEV (reference sequence). J lost 5 bases, V lost 3 bases, and 5 bases had no gene match. This CDR3 is built from 14 residues. The CDR3 sequence is CASSFRQGNYGYTF. CDR3 nucleotide sequence: TGTGCCAGCAGTTTTAGACAGGGGAATTATGGCTACACCTTC.

This chain connects TRBV6-2 or TRBV6-3 to TRBJ1-5, with D possibly TRBD1 on 5 matching bases. Germline CDR1 MNHEY, CDR2 SVGEGT. The V end lost 2 bases, the J end lost 5 bases, and 13 bases lay between the germline ends. The CDR3 spans 15 residues. In DNA, the CDR3 is TGTGCCAGCAGTTACGCCGGGGGATCCTATCAGCCCCAGCATTTT. Its protein is CASSYAGGSYQPQHF.

The chain couples TRBV7-3 to TRBJ2-3; D may be TRBD1 (6 bases). The V end lost 2 bases, the J end lost 3 bases, and 12 bases lay between the germline ends. The CDR3 consists of 15 residues. Germline assignment: CDR1 SGHTA and CDR2 FQGTGA. The CDR3 region is CASSLGPRGTDTQYF. CDR3 DNA: TGTGCCAGCAGCTTAGGGCCCAGGGGAACAGATACGCAGTATTTT.

CDR3: CASRISGNTGELFF. CDR3 DNA: TGTGCCAGCAGAATTAGCGGAAACACCGGGGAGCTGTTTTTT. J is TRBJ2-2 and V is TRBV7-3, with D perhaps matching TRBD2 (6 bases). The CDR3 sequence is 14 residues long. Germline assignment: CDR1 SGHTA and CDR2 FQGTGA. The V and J ends lost 6 bases and 2 bases respectively, with 10 bases between them. Together with reference TRBV7-3 and TRBJ2-2, the CDR3 gives the full variable domain: GAGVSQTPSNKVTEKGKYVELRCDPISGHTALYWYRQSLGQGPEFLIYFQGTGAADDSGLPNDRFFAVRPEGSVSTLKIQRTERGDSAVYLCASRISGNTGELFFGEGSRLTVL.

The genes are TRBV6-1 and TRBJ2-1; 7 bases line up with TRBD2. Germline V lookup: CDR1 MNHNS, CDR2 SASEGT. V shed 4 bases and J 1 base; nucleotides not matched to a gene: 13. The CDR3 has 18 amino acids. The chain's CDR3 is CASSGRFGGSGSYNEQFF. The CDR3 DNA reads as TGTGCCAGCAGTGGCCGGTTCGGGGGTAGCGGGTCCTACAATGAGCAGTTCTTC.

This chain joins TRBV7-8 and TRBJ1-1; no clear D gene. The CDR3 contains 15 residues. Trimming shortened V by 5 bases and J by 3 bases, and 16 bases separated the two germline ends. CDR1 and CDR2 from the germline V gene are SGHVS and FQNEAQ. The CDR3 coding sequence is TGTGCCAGCAGCCCGGGAGGCAGGCGTCACACTGAAGCTTTCTTT. The encoded protein is CASSPGGRRHTEAFF.

CDR3 coding DNA: TGTGCCAGCAGCCAACGGGACAGGGGTTCAAGTGAAAAACTGTTTTTT. Translation gives CASSQRDRGSSEKLFF. The chain employs TRBV3-1 (or the pseudogene TRBV3-2) and TRBJ1-4; the match to TRBD1 covers 10 bases. Germline CDR1 reads LGHDT; CDR2 reads YNNKEL (reference sequence). Unmatched junction bases numbered 7, after V lost 2 bases and J lost 7 bases. This CDR3 is 16 amino acids long.

The chain joins TRBV18 to TRBJ1-1, with D unresolved. Trimming stripped 8 bases from V and 4 bases from J, with 20 bases between. The CDR3 extends over 15 amino acids. Germline V CDR1 and CDR2: KGHSH, LQKENI. This chain's CDR3 is CASTSLPDLSTEAFF. CDR3 in DNA: TGTGCCAGCACCTCCCTTCCCGATCTGAGCACTGAAGCTTTCTTT.

The V call is TRBV3-1 (or the pseudogene TRBV3-2), the J call TRBJ1-5; perhaps TRBD1 as D (6 bases). The CDR3 consists of 15 residues. Germline lookup yields CDR1 LGHDT and CDR2 YNNKEL (reference sequence). The V end lost 0 bases, the J end lost 6 bases, and 12 bases lay between the germline ends. The CDR3 DNA sequence: TGTGCCAGCAGCCAAGACTACAGGGCGGGTCAGCCCCAGCATTTT. This codes for CASSQDYRAGQPQHF.

The chain uses TRBV10-3 and TRBJ1-5; 7 bases align to TRBD1. Germline V lookup: CDR1 ENHRY, CDR2 SYGVKD. The V gene end was trimmed by 5 bases and the J gene end by 1 base; junction bases not matched to a gene: 2. This CDR3 is 14 amino acids long. The chain's CDR3 is CAISPQGSNQPQHF. Here the CDR3 DNA reads TGTGCCATCAGTCCACAGGGGAGCAATCAGCCCCAGCATTTT.

V and J are TRBV27 and TRBJ2-4; 10 nucleotides match TRBD1. Per the germline V gene, CDR1 is MNHEY and CDR2 is SMNVEV (reference sequence). The V and J ends lost 6 bases and 9 bases, in that order; junction bases with no gene match: 8. There are 14 residues in the CDR3. Here the CDR3 DNA reads TGTGCCAGCAGAACCGGGACAGGGGTTTTCATTCAGTACTTC. Translated, it gives CASRTGTGVFIQYF.

V and J are TRBV7-9 and TRBJ2-2; D is undetermined. CDR1 and CDR2 (germline): SEHNR, FQNEAQ (reference sequence). This CDR3 contains 15 residues. V lost 3 bases and J lost 1, with 9 bases in between. CDR3 nucleotides: TGTGCCAGCAGCTTTGACTTAGAGAACACCGGGGAGCTGTTTTTT. Translating it yields CASSFDLENTGELFF.

The V and J genes are TRBV11-3 and TRBJ1-4; possible D gene TRBD1, 6 bases. Trimming took off 3 bases at V and 5 bases at J, with 19 bases between the two ends. CDR3 size: 17 residues. Germline loops: CDR1 SGHNT, CDR2 YENEEA. The CDR3 loop reads CASSFALRTAKNEKLFF. The CDR3 DNA reads as TGTGCCAGCAGCTTCGCTCTTAGGACAGCGAAAAATGAAAAACTGTTTTTT.

The chain couples TRBV30 to TRBJ1-1; maybe TRBD1 (5 bases). This CDR3 is 13 amino acids long. CDR1 and CDR2 from the germline V gene are GTSNPN and SVGIG (reference sequence). Deletions cut 8 bases from V and 4 bases from J, with 17 bases between. The CDR3 DNA reads TGTGCCAGAACCAGGGACGGGAGCACTGAAGCTTTCTTT. Residues: CARTRDGSTEAFF.

This clone has just one count. The chain has TRBV28 and TRBJ1-2, with D perhaps matching TRBD1 (6 bases). This CDR3 is 15 amino acids long. In germline, CDR1 is MDHEN, CDR2 SYDVKM. The V and J ends lost 6 bases and 7 bases respectively, with 21 bases between them. The CDR3 sequence: CASSPWTAAGGGYTF. For the CDR3, the DNA is TGTGCCAGCAGCCCATGGACAGCCGCTGGGGGTGGCTACACCTTC.

This rearrangement joins TRBV2 to TRBJ1-2; the match to TRBD1 covers 10 bases. Germline V gene lookup returns CDR1 SNHLY and CDR2 FYNNEI. The CDR3 runs to 12 residues. Germline trimming cut 6 bases from V and 5 bases from J; bases unmatched to any gene: 0. CDR3 nucleotides: TGTGCCAGCAGGGGACAGGGGTATGGCTACACCTTC. Its protein is CASRGQGYGYTF.

J is TRBJ2-3 and V is TRBV5-1; D gene unclear. The germline gives CDR1 SGHRS, CDR2 YFSETQ. Trimming left V 6 bases short and J 0 bases short, with 14 bases between. This CDR3 has 15 residues. The CDR3 DNA follows: TGCGCCAGCACCCCTGGCGGCACTAGCACAGATACGCAGTATTTT. It specifies CASTPGGTSTDTQYF.